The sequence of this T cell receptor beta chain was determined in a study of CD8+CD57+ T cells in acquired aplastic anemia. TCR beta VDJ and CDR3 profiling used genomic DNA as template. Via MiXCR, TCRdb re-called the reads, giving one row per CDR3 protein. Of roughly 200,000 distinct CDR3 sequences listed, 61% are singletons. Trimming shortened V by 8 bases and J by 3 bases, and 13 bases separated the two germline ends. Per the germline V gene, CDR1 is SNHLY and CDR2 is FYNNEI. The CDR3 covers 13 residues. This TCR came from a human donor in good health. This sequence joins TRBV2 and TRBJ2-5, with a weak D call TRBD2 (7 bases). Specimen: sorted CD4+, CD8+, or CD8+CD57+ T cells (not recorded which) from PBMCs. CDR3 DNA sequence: TGTGCCAGCCCCCGGGGGGCTGAAGAGACCCAGTACTTC. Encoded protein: CASPRGAEETQYF.